The text below deals with one T cell receptor (beta chain). Its matching antigen is unknown. These data come from a study of cytomegalovirus exposure and HLA in healthy donors. Study at large: An earlier analysis found under 130 million unique TCR beta sequences from about 190 million T cells. Regarding the study as a whole: A later analysis linked a missense DCLRE1C variant to TCR beta V- and J-gene trimming. Productive status was seen about 87% or about 30% of the time for most TCR beta V segments in an earlier analysis.

Researchers ran the PCR with 60 Vbeta and 13 Jbeta primers. Repertoires were generated with immunoSEQ multiplex PCR, while TCRdb's copy carries only in-frame clones and drops some. The data contain some 150,000 clones, approximately 80% of them singletons. The CDR3 loop spans 17 amino acids. The V gene end was trimmed by 5 bases and the J gene end by 8 bases; junction bases not matched to a gene: 9. Germline V gives CDR1 SGHAT, CDR2 FQNNGV. Source material: PBMCs. This receptor was obtained from a man younger than 30 in good health and CMV-seronegative. The rearrangement uses TRBV11-2 and TRBJ2-1; 16 positions match TRBD2. The CDR3: CASSRSGTSGGADEQFF. The DNA of the CDR3 is TGTGCCAGCAGCCGCTCCGGGACTAGCGGGGGGGCCGATGAGCAGTTCTTC.